This is a list of T cell receptor beta chains from one sample in a study of regulatory T cells in long-lasting Graves disease. TCRdb called the multiplex PCR reads again in MiXCR, with one record for every CDR3 protein. The sample records a few hundred thousand distinct CDR3 sequences, less than 25% being singletons. The specimen was peripheral blood mononuclear cells (PBMCs), collected when the disease was refractory, from a patient treated with antithyroid drugs. These receptors all stem from a female donor with Graves disease. CDR3s include the opening cysteine and the closing phenylalanine or tryptophan. The order of the fields is clone size, V gene, D gene, J gene, CDR3 protein, CDR3 DNA. A D gene is named only where the DNA matches it firmly. Clone size is shown for a subset of rows, as once, few, many or a class of expanded clone.

abundance: once
v_gene: TRBV27
d_gene: -
j_gene: TRBJ1-5
CDR3aa: CASTLVGGRQPQHF
CDR3nt: TGTGCCAGCACCCTCGTCGGGGGGCGGCAGCCCCAGCATTTT

abundance: many
v_gene: TRBV2
d_gene: TRBD1
j_gene: TRBJ2-5
CDR3aa: CASTAGTGGAETQYF
CDR3nt: TGTGCCAGCACAGCCGGGACAGGGGGCGCAGAGACCCAGTACTTC

abundance: -
v_gene: TRBV20-1
d_gene: -
j_gene: TRBJ2-7
CDR3aa: CSARTSREQYF
CDR3nt: TGCAGTGCTAGGACTAGTCGTGAGCAGTACTTC

abundance: -
v_gene: TRBV20-1
d_gene: -
j_gene: TRBJ2-7
CDR3aa: CSARDSNRVYEQYF
CDR3nt: TGCAGTGCTAGAGATTCGAACAGGGTCTACGAGCAGTACTTC

abundance: many
v_gene: TRBV18
d_gene: -
j_gene: TRBJ1-4
CDR3aa: CASSSGQNEKLFF
CDR3nt: TGTGCCAGCTCGTCCGGACAGAATGAAAAACTGTTTTTT

abundance: once
v_gene: TRBV6-1
d_gene: -
j_gene: TRBJ2-1
CDR3aa: CASSGLAIGEQFF
CDR3nt: TGTGCCAGCAGTGGACTCGCGATTGGGGAGCAGTTCTTC

abundance: -
v_gene: TRBV5-1
d_gene: -
j_gene: TRBJ1-1
CDR3aa: CASSARPGAMNTEAFF
CDR3nt: TGCGCCAGCAGTGCCCGACCGGGCGCCATGAACACTGAAGCTTTCTTT

abundance: -
v_gene: TRBV5-4
d_gene: TRBD2
j_gene: TRBJ2-3
CDR3aa: CASSFSGASTDTQYF
CDR3nt: TGTGCCAGCAGCTTTAGCGGGGCTAGCACAGATACGCAGTATTTT

abundance: -
v_gene: TRBV27
d_gene: -
j_gene: TRBJ2-2
CDR3aa: CASSSPSRDKRGELFF
CDR3nt: TGTGCCAGCAGTTCTCCCTCCCGGGACAAAAGGGGGGAGCTGTTTTTT

abundance: many
v_gene: TRBV20-1
d_gene: -
j_gene: TRBJ1-1
CDR3aa: CSARPLGERKAFF
CDR3nt: TGCAGTGCTAGACCCTTGGGGGAACGGAAAGCTTTCTTT

abundance: few
v_gene: TRBV7-9
d_gene: TRBD2
j_gene: TRBJ2-7
CDR3aa: CASSLGSSGSTEQYF
CDR3nt: TGTGCCAGCAGCTTAGGCTCTAGCGGGAGTACCGAGCAGTACTTC

abundance: -
v_gene: TRBV27
d_gene: -
j_gene: TRBJ2-5
CDR3aa: CASSFVPTRLGIQETQYF
CDR3nt: TGTGCCAGCAGTTTCGTCCCCACACGTCTTGGGATCCAAGAGACCCAGTACTTC

abundance: -
v_gene: TRBV19
d_gene: -
j_gene: TRBJ2-7
CDR3aa: CASSTKTAYEQYF
CDR3nt: TGTGCCAGTAGTACCAAGACAGCCTACGAGCAGTACTTC

abundance: once
v_gene: TRBV20-1
d_gene: TRBD2
j_gene: TRBJ2-7
CDR3aa: CSARGTSGRRIWEQYF
CDR3nt: TGCAGTGCTAGAGGGACTAGCGGGAGGAGGATTTGGGAGCAGTACTTC

abundance: few
v_gene: TRBV7-9
d_gene: TRBD1
j_gene: TRBJ2-5
CDR3aa: CASSLDRGGSRETQYF
CDR3nt: TGTGCCAGCAGTTTGGACAGGGGAGGGTCAAGGGAGACCCAGTACTTC